One sample yielded the 31 T cell receptor beta chains listed below, sequenced in a study of CD8+CD57+ T cells in acquired aplastic anemia. According to the study, genomic DNA was the template for TCR beta VDJ and CDR3 profiling. TCRdb ran MiXCR on the reads and lists one entry per CDR3 protein. In the table there are roughly 180,000 distinct CDR3 sequences, 45% to 60% of which are singletons. The patients chosen for sequencing had shown expansion of CD8+CD57+ cells (detected by flow cytometry). Sequencing used sorted CD4+, CD8+, or CD8+CD57+ T cells (not recorded which) from PBMCs. The receptors here all came from a human donor with aplastic anemia.

The CDR3 reads CASNLRPFTSGNEQFF. The CDR3, as DNA: TGTGCCAGCAACCTACGCCCCTTCACTAGCGGCAACGAGCAGTTCTTC. The rearrangement links TRBV12-3 or TRBV12-4 to TRBJ2-7; TRBD2 agrees at 8 bases. The end of the DNA is better explained by TRBJ2-1, so the J call may be wrong. The CDR3 sequence is 16 residues long.

This clonotype was detected ten times or more. The chain has TRBV12-3 or TRBV12-4 and TRBJ1-2, with D perhaps TRBD1 (6 bases). CDR3 size: 13 residues. The V end lost 1 base, the J end lost 6 bases, and 9 bases lay between the germline ends. The CDR3 reads CASSLGGGDGYTF. Here the CDR3 DNA reads TGTGCCAGCAGTTTAGGAGGGGGGGATGGCTACACCTTC.

V usage is TRBV10-3 and J usage is TRBJ2-7, with D perhaps assigned TRBD1 or TRBD2 (5 bases each). CDR1 is ENHRY and CDR2 is SYGVKD in the germline V gene. Trimming pared 6 bases from V and 3 bases from J, leaving 18 bases between. There are 15 residues in the CDR3. The CDR3 reads CAIRSGTIAHYEQYF. The CDR3 DNA reads TGTGCCATCAGATCCGGGACCATCGCCCACTACGAGCAGTACTTC.

In its sample, this clonotype was seen many times. V is TRBV20-1 and J is TRBJ2-7; no definite D call. The CDR3 loop spans 15 amino acids. The germline gives CDR1 DFQATT, CDR2 SNEGSKA (reference sequence). Trimming cost V 7 bases and J 0 bases, with 19 bases left between them. Here the CDR3 reads CSGFSANHSSYEQYF. The CDR3 DNA follows: TGCAGTGGTTTTTCCGCGAACCATAGCTCCTACGAGCAGTACTTC.

This clonotype was seen only a few times. V is TRBV30 and J is TRBJ1-6; TRBD1 agrees at 9 bases. The CDR3 contains 15 residues. From germline, CDR1 is GTSNPN and CDR2 SVGIG (reference sequence). V gave up 0 bases and J gave up 11 bases; unmatched junction bases: 8. The CDR3 here is CAWSVLDRGTTPLHF. The CDR3 DNA reads TGTGCCTGGAGTGTACTGGACAGGGGTACGACACCCCTCCACTTT.

V usage is TRBV20-1 and J usage is TRBJ2-3; 13 positions match TRBD2. Germline values: CDR1 DFQATT, CDR2 SNEGSKA (reference sequence). V shed 5 bases, J shed 4 bases, and the junction held 3 bases outside the gene matches. The CDR3 consists of 14 residues. The CDR3 is CSAGLAGAADTQYF. The CDR3 DNA follows: TGCAGTGCTGGACTAGCGGGGGCTGCAGATACGCAGTATTTT.

This clonotype was observed many times. This chain connects TRBV20-1 to TRBJ2-2; D gene unclear. Trimming left V 3 bases short and J 4 bases short, with 9 bases between. Germline loops: CDR1 DFQATT, CDR2 SNEGSKA (reference sequence). The CDR3 has 13 residues. As DNA, the CDR3 is TGCAGTGCTAGCCCCTCTAGCACCGGGGAGCTGTTTTTT. Protein: CSASPSSTGELFF.

CDR3: CASSVGRSNTDTQYF. In DNA form, the CDR3 reads TGTGCCAGCAGCGTAGGCAGGAGCAACACAGATACGCAGTATTTT. The gene calls are TRBV9 and TRBJ2-3; D is unclear. The CDR3 loop spans 15 amino acids. V lost 0 bases, J lost 2 bases, and 10 bases lay in between. Germline V gives CDR1 SGDLS, CDR2 YYNGEE.

The chain links TRBV2 to TRBJ2-7, with 9 bases aligning to TRBD2. Trimming at V came to 8 bases and at J to 4 bases, leaving 6 bases not matched to a gene. Germline lookup yields CDR1 SNHLY and CDR2 FYNNEI. The CDR3 contains 13 residues. The CDR3 DNA reads TGTGCCAGCTGGACAGCGGGAGGTTACGAGCAGTACTTC. Amino acid sequence: CASWTAGGYEQYF.

V gene TRBV15 combines with J gene TRBJ2-2, with TRBD1 matching over 9 bases. Trimming removed 0 bases from V and 8 bases from J; junction bases left unmatched: 10. The CDR3 extends over 17 amino acids. Germline loops: CDR1 LNHNV, CDR2 YYDKDF (reference sequence). CDR3 loop: CATSRDPGTGIRGELFF. DNA of the CDR3: TGTGCCACCAGCAGAGATCCCGGGACAGGGATAAGGGGGGAGCTGTTTTTT.

This chain links TRBV20-1 with TRBJ2-7; TRBD2 agrees at 7 bases. V dropped 6 bases and J dropped 3; count of bases not matched to a gene: 8. Germline lookup yields CDR1 DFQATT and CDR2 SNEGSKA (reference sequence). CDR3 size: 13 residues. CDR3 amino acids: CSAWGGAGYEQYF. CDR3 in DNA: TGCAGTGCCTGGGGAGGGGCTGGCTACGAGCAGTACTTC.

The chain combines TRBV20-1 with TRBJ1-2; TRBD1 might be the D (5 bases). This CDR3 is 14 amino acids long. V was shortened by 2 bases and J by 6 bases, with 16 bases between the two germline ends. The germline V gene has CDR1 DFQATT and CDR2 SNEGSKA (reference sequence). The CDR3 loop is CSARPQGRWNGYTF. In nucleotides, the CDR3 is TGCAGTGCTAGACCCCAGGGACGGTGGAATGGCTACACCTTC.

On this clonotype: A much larger clone lies one base from this, so it may be a read error. This rearrangement joins TRBV5-5 to TRBJ2-5; TRBD1 is a possible D gene (6 bases). V lost 3 bases to trimming and J lost 7 bases, with 19 bases between them. The CDR3 length is 15 residues. Germline CDR1 and CDR2: SGHKS and YYEKEE (reference sequence). The CDR3 loop reads CASSSMAGVLGTQYF. DNA of the CDR3: TGTGCCAGCAGCTCCATGGCAGGGGTACTAGGGACCCAGTACTTC.

The chain is built from TRBV10-1 and TRBJ2-1; 7 nucleotides align to TRBD2. The CDR3 is 17 residues long. The ends lost 6 bases at V and 1 base at J; junction bases unmatched: 12. CDR1 is WNHNN, CDR2 SYGVQD, per germline (reference sequence). Here the CDR3 DNA reads TGCGCCAGCAGACACGCCTACGGGGGAGGGTCCTACAATGAGCAGTTCTTC. Translated: CASRHAYGGGSYNEQFF.

In its sample, this clonotype was seen many times. The chain uses TRBV24-1 and TRBJ2-1; 10 bases fit TRBD2. The CDR3 is 16 amino acids. In germline, CDR1 is KGHDR, CDR2 SFDVKD. V was clipped by 2 bases and J by 7 bases; unmatched bases: 7. This CDR3 reads CATSDSLLAGLNEQFF. The CDR3 DNA reads as TGTGCCACCAGTGATTCCCTACTAGCGGGGTTGAATGAGCAGTTCTTC.

This clonotype was counted a single time. The chain carries TRBV24-1 and TRBJ2-1; 7 bases fit TRBD2. Trimming at V came to 3 bases and at J to 3 bases, leaving 13 bases not matched to a gene. The CDR3 is made up of 18 amino acids. Germline V CDR1 and CDR2: KGHDR, SFDVKD. CDR3 DNA: TGTGCCACCAGTGATACCCGAGCGGAGCGGGGATTCTACAATGAGCAGTTCTTC. Its protein is CATSDTRAERGFYNEQFF.

In the case of this clonotype: This clone may be a read error of a much larger clone one base away. This sequence joins TRBV5-1 and TRBJ1-1, with D perhaps matching TRBD1 (6 bases). The V and J ends lost 0 bases and 7 bases respectively, with 13 bases between them. The CDR3 is 14 residues long. CDR1 and CDR2 from the germline V gene are SGHRS and YFSETQ. The CDR3 sequence: CASSLEQTGGEAFF. For the CDR3, the DNA is TGCGCCAGCAGCTTGGAGCAGACAGGCGGTGAAGCTTTCTTT.

The sample holds many counts of this clonotype. The chain is built from TRBV3-1 and TRBJ2-5; unclear D gene. CDR3 length: 12 residues. Germline CDR1 reads LGHDT; CDR2 reads YNNKEL (reference sequence). Trimming removed 3 bases at V and 7 bases at J, with 9 bases between. The CDR3 sequence: CASSHLVGTQYF. Written as DNA, the CDR3 is TGTGCCAGCAGCCACTTGGTTGGGACCCAGTACTTC.

V gene TRBV7-3 combines with J gene TRBJ2-1; tentatively, D is TRBD1 (6 bases). V lost 4 bases and J 14 bases, leaving 18 bases between the germline ends. The CDR3 is 13 amino acids. Germline V gene sequence: CDR1 SGHTA, CDR2 FQGTGA. CDR3 nucleotide sequence: TGTGCCAGCAGCTCCCCAAGCGCTCAGGGGAAGTTCTTC. Translation: CASSSPSAQGKFF.

Written as DNA, the CDR3 is TGTGCCAGCCTAGGGAGCGGGGTCGGCTACACCTTC. This encodes CASLGSGVGYTF. V gene TRBV7-9 combines with J gene TRBJ1-2; D uncertain. CDR1 is SEHNR, CDR2 FQNEAQ, per germline (reference sequence). The CDR3 contains 12 residues. Trimming left V 8 bases short and J 8 bases short, with 15 bases between.

The rearrangement joins TRBV2 to TRBJ2-5, with D possibly being TRBD1 (6 bases). This CDR3 is built from 13 residues. V lost 7 bases and J 4 bases, leaving 13 bases between the germline ends. The V gene's germline CDR1 is SNHLY and CDR2 FYNNEI. CDR3 protein: CASTQGNAETQYF. CDR3 DNA: TGTGCCAGCACACAGGGAAACGCAGAGACCCAGTACTTC.

This clonotype showed up many times. This rearrangement joins TRBV11-2 to TRBJ1-4; TRBD1 is a possible D gene (6 bases). V dropped 6 bases and J dropped 4 bases, with 15 bases sitting between them. This CDR3 is built from 15 residues. Germline-derived CDR1 and CDR2 are SGHAT and FQNNGV. Here the CDR3 reads CASSATGRVNEKLFF. The DNA of the CDR3 is TGTGCCAGCAGTGCAACAGGGAGGGTTAATGAAAAACTGTTTTTT.

In its sample, this clonotype was seen many times. V gene TRBV6-1 combines with J gene TRBJ2-7; D is undetermined. The CDR3 extends over 14 amino acids. Trimming took off 4 bases at V and 3 bases at J, with 13 bases between the two ends. Per the germline V gene, CDR1 is MNHNS and CDR2 is SASEGT. The CDR3 protein is CASSAGQNLYEQYF. CDR3 nucleotide sequence: TGTGCCAGCAGTGCCGGGCAGAATCTCTACGAGCAGTACTTC.

The rearrangement links TRBV7-8 to TRBJ1-2; unclear D gene. CDR3 length equals 15 residues. Trimming left V 4 bases short and J 6 bases short, with 18 bases between. Germline V gene lookup returns CDR1 SGHVS and CDR2 FQNEAQ. CDR3 sequence reads: CASSSLLSNADGYTF. CDR3 coding DNA: TGTGCCAGCAGCTCCCTTCTCTCGAACGCTGATGGCTACACCTTC.

This clonotype was detected ten times or more. This rearrangement joins TRBV6-1 to TRBJ1-2; D is perhaps TRBD1 (6 bases). The CDR3 sequence is 13 residues long. CDR1 and CDR2 (germline): MNHNS, SASEGT. V was pared by 7 bases and J by 8 bases, with 17 bases between. The CDR3 sequence: CASTFNRVLGYTF. In nucleotides, the CDR3 is TGTGCCAGCACCTTTAACAGGGTATTAGGCTACACCTTC.

This clonotype appeared a single time. V usage is TRBV19 and J usage is TRBJ2-5; 7 bases are a match to TRBD1. The trim removed 5 bases at V and 5 bases at J, leaving 14 bases unmatched. The CDR3 contains 16 residues. Germline CDR1 and CDR2: LNHDA and SQIVND (reference sequence). The CDR3 coding sequence is TGTGCCAGTAGTTCTACAGGGGTTGGGATTGGGGAGACCCAGTACTTC. Translating it yields CASSSTGVGIGETQYF.

This clonotype was observed a few times. The gene calls are TRBV15 and TRBJ1-5; tentative D call: TRBD1 (5 bases). Trimming cost V 3 bases and J 4 bases, with 10 bases left between them. The CDR3 is made up of 14 amino acids. The germline V gene has CDR1 LNHNV and CDR2 YYDKDF (reference sequence). The CDR3 region has the DNA TGTGCCACCAGCAGCGGGGACCGAAATCAGCCCCAGCATTTT. Protein product: CATSSGDRNQPQHF.

This clonotype was seen at least ten times. The genes are TRBV19 and TRBJ1-1, with no clear D. Trimming took 1 base from V and 7 from J, leaving 10 bases between them. Germline loops: CDR1 LNHDA, CDR2 SQIVND (reference sequence). The CDR3 runs to 13 residues. CDR3 amino acids: CASSIAWGSEAFF. The CDR3 nucleotides are TGTGCCAGTAGTATAGCTTGGGGAAGTGAAGCTTTCTTT.

The rearrangement uses TRBV24-1 and TRBJ1-2; 7 bases are shared with TRBD1. This CDR3 has 14 amino acids. V dropped 11 bases and J dropped 5; count of bases not matched to a gene: 13. Germline V lookup: CDR1 KGHDR, CDR2 SFDVKD. The chain's CDR3 is CASSPRDSRYGYTF. The CDR3 nucleotides are TGTGCCAGCTCACCACGGGACAGCCGTTATGGCTACACCTTC.

CDR3 nucleotide sequence: TGTGCCAGCAGCCAAGACAACTATGGCTACACCTTC. Translated: CASSQDNYGYTF. The chain links TRBV7-9 to TRBJ1-2, with D unclear. This CDR3 spans 12 amino acids. The germline V and J ends were trimmed by 5 bases and 2 bases, with 6 bases remaining between them. Germline V gene data show CDR1 as SEHNR and CDR2 as FQNEAQ (reference sequence).

The chain combines TRBV4-2 with TRBJ1-6; TRBD1 matches 9 bases. The germline CDR1 and CDR2 sequences are LGHNA and YNFKEQ. V dropped 1 base and J dropped 10; count of bases not matched to a gene: 11. This CDR3 spans 17 amino acids. CDR3 bases: TGTGCCAGCAGCCAAGGTTTATCGGGACAGGGAATCTCACCCCTCCACTTT. Its translation: CASSQGLSGQGISPLHF.